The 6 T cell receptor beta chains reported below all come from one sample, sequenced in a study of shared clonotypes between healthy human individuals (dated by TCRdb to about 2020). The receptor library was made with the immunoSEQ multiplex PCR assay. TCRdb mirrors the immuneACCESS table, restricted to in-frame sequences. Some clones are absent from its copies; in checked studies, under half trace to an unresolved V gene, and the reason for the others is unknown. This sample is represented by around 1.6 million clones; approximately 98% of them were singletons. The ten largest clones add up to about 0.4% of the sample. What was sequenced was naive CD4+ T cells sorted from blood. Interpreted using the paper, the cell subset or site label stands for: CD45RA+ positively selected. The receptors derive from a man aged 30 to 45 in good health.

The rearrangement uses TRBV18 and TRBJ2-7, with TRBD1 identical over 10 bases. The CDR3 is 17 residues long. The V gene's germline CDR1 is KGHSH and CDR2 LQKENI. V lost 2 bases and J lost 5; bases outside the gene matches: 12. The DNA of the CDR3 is TGTGCCAGCTCACCAATTTTGGGGACAGGGGAACGAGACGAGCAGTACTTC. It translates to CASSPILGTGERDEQYF.

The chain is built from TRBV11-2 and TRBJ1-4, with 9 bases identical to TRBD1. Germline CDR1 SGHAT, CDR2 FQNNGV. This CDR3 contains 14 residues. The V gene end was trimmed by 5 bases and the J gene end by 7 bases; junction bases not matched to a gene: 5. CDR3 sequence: CASSTGTGSEKLFF. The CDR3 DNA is TGTGCCAGCAGCACCGGGACAGGGAGTGAAAAACTGTTTTTT.

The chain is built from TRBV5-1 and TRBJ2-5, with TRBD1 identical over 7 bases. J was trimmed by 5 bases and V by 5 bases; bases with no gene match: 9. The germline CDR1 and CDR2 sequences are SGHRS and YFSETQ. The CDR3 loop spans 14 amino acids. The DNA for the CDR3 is TGCGCCAGCAGAGGGCAGGGGGTCGGGGAGACCCAGTACTTC. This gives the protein CASRGQGVGETQYF.

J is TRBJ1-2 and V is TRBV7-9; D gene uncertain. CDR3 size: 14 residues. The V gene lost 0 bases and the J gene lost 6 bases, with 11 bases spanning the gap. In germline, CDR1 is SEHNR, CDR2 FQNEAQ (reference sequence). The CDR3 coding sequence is TGTGCCAGCAGCTTAGCCCTAGGAGGCAATGGCTACACCTTC. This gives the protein CASSLALGGNGYTF. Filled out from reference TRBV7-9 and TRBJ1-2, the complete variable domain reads DTGVSQNPRHKITKRGQNVTFRCDPISEHNRLYWYRQTLGQGPEFLTYFQNEAQLEKSRLLSDRFSAERPKGSFSTLEIQRTEQGDSAMYLCASSLALGGNGYTFGSGTRLTVV.

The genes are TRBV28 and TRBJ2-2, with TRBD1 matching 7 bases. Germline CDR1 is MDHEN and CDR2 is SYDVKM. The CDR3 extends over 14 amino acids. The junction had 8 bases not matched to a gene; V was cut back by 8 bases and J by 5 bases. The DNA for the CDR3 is TGTGCCAGCCGACAGGGTCGGCTTACCGGGGAGCTGTTTTTT. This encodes CASRQGRLTGELFF. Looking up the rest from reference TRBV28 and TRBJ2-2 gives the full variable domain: DVKVTQSSRYLVKRTGEKVFLECVQDMDHENMFWYRQDPGLGLRLIYFSYDVKMKEKGDIPEGYSVSREKKERFSLILESASTNQTSMYLCASRQGRLTGELFFGEGSRLTVL.

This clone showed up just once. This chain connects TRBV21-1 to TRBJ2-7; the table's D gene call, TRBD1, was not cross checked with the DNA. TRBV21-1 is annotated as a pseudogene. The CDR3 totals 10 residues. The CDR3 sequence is CASGPYEQYF. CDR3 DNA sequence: TGTGCCAGCGGGCCCTACGAGCAGTACTTC.